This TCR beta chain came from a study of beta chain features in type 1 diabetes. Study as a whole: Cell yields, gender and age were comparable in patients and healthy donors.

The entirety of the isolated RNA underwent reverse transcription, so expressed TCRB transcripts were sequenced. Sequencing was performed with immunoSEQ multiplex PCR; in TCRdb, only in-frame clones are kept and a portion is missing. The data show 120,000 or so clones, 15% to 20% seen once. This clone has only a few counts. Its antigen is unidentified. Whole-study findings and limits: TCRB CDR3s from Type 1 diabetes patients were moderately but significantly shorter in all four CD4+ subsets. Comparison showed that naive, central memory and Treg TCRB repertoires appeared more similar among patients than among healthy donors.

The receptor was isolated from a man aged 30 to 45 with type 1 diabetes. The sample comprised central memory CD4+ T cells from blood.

In DNA form, the CDR3 reads TGTGCCAGCCGGGGACGAGGACAGGGGTTTAATGAGCAGTTCTTC. It translates to CASRGRGQGFNEQFF. The J gene is TRBJ2-1, the V gene TRBV2; 9 bases line up with TRBD1. The CDR3 length is 15 residues. V dropped 8 bases and J dropped 7; count of bases not matched to a gene: 12. Germline CDR1 SNHLY, CDR2 FYNNEI. Together with reference TRBV2 and TRBJ2-1, the CDR3 gives the full variable domain: EPEVTQTPSHQVTQMGQEVILRCVPISNHLYFYWYRQILGQKVEFLVSFYNNEISEKSEIFDDQFSVERPDGSNFTLKIRSTKLEDSAMYFCASRGRGQGFNEQFFGPGTRLTVL.